The clone carrying this T cell receptor (beta chain) has at least ten counts. No antigen is known for it. This entry comes from a study of T cells after yellow fever vaccination. Across the study: SMART-Seq v4 Ultra Low Input served to prepare low-cell-number fractions. Regarding the study as a whole: Once the booster was given, most primary-vaccination clones reappeared, at approximately 97% for CD4 and approximately 88% for CD8.

UMIs were added to TCR cDNA along with a universal primer site when it was made by 5'RACE template switching. MiXCR was run by TCRdb on the 5' RACE reads, yielding one entry per CDR3 protein. The table records over 300,000 distinct CDR3 sequences, around 6.8% of them present only once. V was trimmed by 5 bases and J by 6 bases, leaving 14 bases between them. CDR3 length: 13 amino acids. The V gene's germline CDR1 is MNHEY and CDR2 SVGEGT. The TCR was taken from a man younger than 35 who received the YFV17D yellow fever vaccine. The sequences come from PBMCs, collected roughly 46 days after the first yellow fever vaccination. The chain couples TRBV6-2 or TRBV6-3 to TRBJ2-7; tentative D call: TRBD1 (5 bases). The CDR3: CASSPTVRGEQYF. CDR3 in DNA: TGTGCCAGCAGTCCGACAGTTCGAGGCGAGCAGTACTTC.